Each of the 23 T cell receptor beta chains below was sequenced from the same sample in a study of PD-1 blockade in classical Hodgkin lymphoma. Exposure to brentuximab vedotin varied, and each patient had relapsed following autologous stem cell transplantation. Some clones are missing from TCRdb's copy, which holds only in-frame ones; the method was immunoSEQ multiplex PCR. The sample yields tens of thousands of clones, roughly 80% seen once. This sample comprised peripheral blood mononuclear cells (PBMCs), obtained before the second cycle of nivolumab. Receptors were obtained from a human donor with classical Hodgkin lymphoma.

The chain combines TRBV7-2 with TRBJ1-1; TRBD1 agrees at 7 bases. V trimming: 5 bases; J trimming: 1 base; junction bases outside the gene matches: 7. Germline V gene sequence: CDR1 SGHTA, CDR2 FQGNSA. This CDR3 is built from 15 residues. This CDR3 reads CASSQRQGSNTEAFF. As DNA, the CDR3 is TGTGCCAGCAGCCAGAGACAGGGATCGAACACTGAAGCTTTCTTT. Full variable domain (outside the CDR3, taken from reference TRBV7-2 and TRBJ1-1): GAGVSQSPSNKVTEKGKDVELRCDPISGHTALYWYRQSLGQGLEFLIYFQGNSAPDKSGLPSDRFSAERTGGSVSTLTIQRTQQEDSAVYLCASSQRQGSNTEAFFGQGTRLTVV.

V is TRBV6-4 and J is TRBJ2-1, with TRBD2 matching over 9 bases. Trimming took 2 bases from V and 4 from J; bases not matched to a gene: 3. CDR1 is MRHNA, CDR2 SNTAGT, per germline. This CDR3 is 15 amino acids long. This CDR3 reads CASSDRAGGYNEQFF. The DNA for the CDR3 is TGTGCCAGCAGTGACCGGGCGGGGGGGTACAATGAGCAGTTCTTC.

In this sample, this clone turned up a few times. CDR3: CASSFTTAGELFF. For the CDR3, the DNA is TGTGCCAGCAGCTTTACGACGGCCGGGGAGCTGTTTTTT. The chain is built from TRBV5-6 and TRBJ2-2; D is uncertain. Trimming took off 2 bases at V and 6 bases at J, with 8 bases between the two ends. CDR3 length equals 13 residues. The germline V gene has CDR1 SGHDT and CDR2 YYEEEE.

About this clone: One end of the junction is discordant with germline, which a read error may explain. The chain employs TRBV6-6 and TRBJ1-6; TRBD1 matches at 8 bases. Per the germline V gene, CDR1 is MNHNY and CDR2 is SVGAGI (reference sequence). The CDR3 is 15 amino acids. CDR3 nucleotides: TGTGCCAGCAGTGACTCATCAGGGGGCAATTCACCCCTCCACTTT. Protein product: CASSDSSGGNSPLHF.

CDR3 in amino acids: CASSSRTAGNEKLFF. The CDR3, as DNA: TGTGCCAGCAGCTCCCGGACAGCTGGGAATGAAAAACTGTTTTTT. The chain joins TRBV7-9 to TRBJ1-4; TRBD1 is a possible D gene (6 bases). Germline V gene data show CDR1 as SEHNR and CDR2 as FQNEAQ (reference sequence). Trimming took 4 bases from V and 5 from J, leaving 14 bases between them. The CDR3 is made up of 15 amino acids.

This clone was seen a single time. This CDR3 is CASSLVGAAYEQYF. The CDR3 nucleotides are TGCGCCAGCAGCTTGGTCGGGGCAGCCTACGAGCAGTACTTC. V is TRBV5-1 and J is TRBJ2-7; TRBD1 or TRBD2 may be the D gene (5 bases each). The CDR3 is made up of 14 amino acids. V was clipped by 0 bases and J by 2 bases, with 9 bases between them. Germline V gene lookup returns CDR1 SGHRS and CDR2 YFSETQ.

CDR3 sequence reads: CAWSSNRGLETQYF. DNA of the CDR3: TGTGCCTGGAGTTCCAACAGGGGGTTGGAGACCCAGTACTTC. The chain joins TRBV30 to TRBJ2-5; 8 nucleotides agree with TRBD1. V lost 2 bases to trimming and J lost 5 bases; unmatched junction nucleotides: 7. Germline V gene sequence: CDR1 GTSNPN, CDR2 SVGIG (reference sequence). The CDR3 consists of 14 residues. The full variable domain, in which reference TRBV30 and TRBJ2-5 provide the parts outside the CDR3, is SQTIHQWPATLVQPVGSPLSLECTVEGTSNPNLYWYRQAAGRGLQLLFYSVGIGQISSEVPQNLSASRPQDRQFILSSKKLLLSDSGFYLCAWSSNRGLETQYFGPGTRLLVL.

The rearrangement uses TRBV2 and TRBJ2-4; TRBD1 matches at 7 bases. Trimming removed 6 bases from V and 9 bases from J; junction bases left unmatched: 14. The germline V gene has CDR1 SNHLY and CDR2 FYNNEI. The CDR3 sequence is 15 residues long. Written as DNA, the CDR3 is TGTGCCAGCAGAGTAGACAGGGTATCGGGTAGCATTCAGTACTTC. Amino acid sequence: CASRVDRVSGSIQYF.

The V call is TRBV15, the J call TRBJ2-1, with D hard to call. This CDR3 contains 15 residues. CDR1 LNHNV and CDR2 YYDKDF come from the germline V gene (reference sequence). Trimming cost V 0 bases and J 4 bases, with 10 bases left between them. Here the CDR3 DNA reads TGTGCCACCAGCAGAGATCCTGGCTCATACAATGAGCAGTTCTTC. Protein: CATSRDPGSYNEQFF.

The V call is TRBV7-2, the J call TRBJ2-3, with 11 bases lining up with TRBD2. The CDR3 is 17 residues long. The V and J ends lost 0 bases and 5 bases, in that order; junction bases with no gene match: 7. Germline V lookup: CDR1 SGHTA, CDR2 FQGNSA. The CDR3 DNA reads TGTGCCAGCAGCTTAGCTAGCGGGGGGGCTTGGGAAGATACGCAGTATTTT. This codes for CASSLASGGAWEDTQYF.

The chain joins TRBV7-8 to TRBJ2-6, with TRBD1 as a possible D gene (6 bases). The ends were cut back, 4 bases at V and 0 bases at J, with 16 bases in the middle. Germline lookup yields CDR1 SGHVS and CDR2 FQNEAQ. CDR3 size: 18 residues. The CDR3 sequence: CASSSGQLRFSGANVLTF. Written as DNA, the CDR3 is TGTGCCAGCAGCTCCGGACAGTTAAGGTTCTCTGGGGCCAACGTCCTGACTTTC.

The genes are TRBV7-2 and TRBJ1-4; D unclear. The germline V gene has CDR1 SGHTA and CDR2 FQGNSA. The CDR3 is 15 amino acids. Trimming took off 1 base at V and 5 bases at J, with 11 bases between the two ends. CDR3 bases: TGTGCCAGCAGCTTAGTGTCACAGATAAATGAAAAACTGTTTTTT. Its protein is CASSLVSQINEKLFF.

The rearrangement uses TRBV7-2 and TRBJ2-1; a weak D match, TRBD1 (6 bases). V gave up 5 bases and J gave up 0 bases, with 11 bases separating them. This CDR3 is 15 amino acids long. Looked up from germline, CDR1 is SGHTA and CDR2 is FQGNSA. The CDR3 DNA follows: TGTGCCAGCAGCCCACAGGGAATCTCCTACAATGAGCAGTTCTTC. Translation gives CASSPQGISYNEQFF.

The chain combines TRBV11-2 with TRBJ2-3; 7 bases match TRBD1. The J segment lost 0 bases and the V segment lost 4 bases, leaving 4 bases of the junction unmatched. CDR1 is SGHAT, CDR2 FQNNGV, per germline. The CDR3 runs 15 residues. This CDR3 reads CASSWRQGSTDTQYF. The DNA for the CDR3 is TGTGCCAGCAGCTGGAGACAGGGTAGCACAGATACGCAGTATTTT.

V and J are TRBV7-9 and TRBJ2-2, with D hard to call. The CDR3 spans 14 residues. The germline V gene encodes CDR1 SEHNR and CDR2 FQNEAQ (reference sequence). Trimming took 2 bases from V and 4 from J, leaving 8 bases between them. In DNA, the CDR3 is TGTGCCAGCAGCTTAATTACAGCCACCGGGGAGCTGTTTTTT. Its translation: CASSLITATGELFF.

The rearrangement uses TRBV7-8 and TRBJ1-2, with TRBD1 matching over 7 bases. The V gene end was trimmed by 1 base and the J gene end by 0 bases; junction bases not matched to a gene: 8. The germline gives CDR1 SGHVS, CDR2 FQNEAQ. CDR3 length: 17 residues. The CDR3 sequence: CASSLVFRDSTNYGYTF. In nucleotides, the CDR3 is TGTGCCAGCAGCTTAGTTTTTCGGGACAGTACTAACTATGGCTACACCTTC. The full variable domain, its missing parts supplied by reference TRBV7-8 and TRBJ1-2, is GAGVSQSPRYKVAKRGQDVALRCDPISGHVSLFWYQQALGQGPEFLTYFQNEAQLDKSGLPSDRFFAERPEGSVSTLKIQRTQQEDSAVYLCASSLVFRDSTNYGYTFGSGTRLTVV.

Only a few counts were recorded for this clone. Other DNA sequences of this sample code for an identical CDR3. This chain joins TRBV7-8 and TRBJ1-5; 8 bases are shared with TRBD1. The junction had 2 bases not matched to a gene; V was cut back by 0 bases and J by 1 base. This CDR3 spans 16 amino acids. Germline values: CDR1 SGHVS, CDR2 FQNEAQ. CDR3 in DNA: TGTGCCAGCAGCTTAGCTTGGACAGGGAGCAATCAGCCCCAGCATTTT. Amino acid sequence: CASSLAWTGSNQPQHF.

The V and J genes are TRBV6-6 and TRBJ2-3; 7 bases map to TRBD2. After removal of 6 bases from V and 5 bases from J, the junction contained 8 bases not matched to a gene. This CDR3 is 14 amino acids long. Germline loops: CDR1 MNHNY, CDR2 SVGAGI (reference sequence). The CDR3 sequence is CASSPEGGLDTQYF. CDR3 bases: TGTGCCAGCAGCCCCGAGGGAGGGCTAGATACGCAGTATTTT.

The chain combines TRBV5-5 with TRBJ1-6; D is uncertain. The CDR3 extends over 13 amino acids. V lost 0 bases and J 10 bases, leaving 8 bases between the germline ends. Germline CDR1 and CDR2: SGHKS and YYEKEE (reference sequence). The CDR3 region has the DNA TGTGCCAGCAGCTTGGGTAGTGCGTCACCCCTCCACTTT. Its translation is CASSLGSASPLHF.

The chain is built from TRBV19 and TRBJ1-2; TRBD1 aligns across 7 bases. In germline, CDR1 is LNHDA, CDR2 SQIVND (reference sequence). This CDR3 spans 20 amino acids. V trimming: 4 bases; J trimming: 12 bases; junction bases outside the gene matches: 32. The chain's CDR3 is CASSTLSSAAAVTSSGGHTF. The CDR3 DNA reads TGTGCCAGTAGTACTCTTTCCTCAGCAGCAGCGGTGACCAGCTCAGGGGGGCACACCTTC.

CDR3 amino acids: CASSFHPGVQGQPQHF. The CDR3 DNA is TGTGCCAGTAGTTTTCATCCAGGGGTTCAAGGTCAGCCCCAGCATTTT. This chain connects TRBV19 to TRBJ1-5, with D maybe TRBD1 (6 bases). The V end was cut by 5 bases, the J end by 6 bases, with 20 bases between. The length of the CDR3 is 16 residues. Germline V gene lookup returns CDR1 LNHDA and CDR2 SQIVND (reference sequence).

The CDR3 here is CASSLAPGTNTEAFF. The CDR3 DNA sequence: TGTGCCAGCAGCTTAGCGCCAGGTACTAACACTGAAGCTTTCTTT. The genes are TRBV7-9 and TRBJ1-1; the D is unclear. V was cut by 0 bases and J by 2 bases, with 10 bases left in between. This CDR3 contains 15 residues. CDR1 SEHNR and CDR2 FQNEAQ come from the germline V gene (reference sequence).

This chain links TRBV5-1 with TRBJ1-2; a possible D gene is TRBD1 (6 bases). The CDR3 runs to 16 residues. Trimming shortened V by 0 bases and J by 5 bases, and 17 bases separated the two germline ends. Germline assignment: CDR1 SGHRS and CDR2 YFSETQ. The CDR3 here is CASSLDSGEVAYGYTF. The DNA for the CDR3 is TGCGCCAGCAGCTTGGACTCAGGGGAAGTCGCGTATGGCTACACCTTC.